In this sample, the clone carrying this T cell receptor (beta chain) turned up a few times. These data are taken from a study of T cells after yellow fever vaccination. The CDR3 extends over 15 amino acids. The germline V gene has CDR1 SGHVS and CDR2 FQNEAQ. Unmatched junction bases numbered 11, after V lost 6 bases and J lost 7 bases. TCRdb independently ran MiXCR on the 5' RACE reads; one entry per CDR3 protein. The sample has approximately 510,000 distinct CDR3 sequences, around a fifth seen once. Sequencing was performed on PBMCs, taken more than 20 days after the first yellow fever vaccination. The receptor comes from a man aged 18 to 30 who received the YFV17D yellow fever vaccine. The rearrangement links TRBV7-8 to TRBJ2-3; 9 bases match TRBD2. CDR3 DNA sequence: TGTGCCAGCAGTATATACGCGGGGGGGCCGAATACGCAGTATTTT. Its protein product is CASSIYAGGPNTQYF.